Sequencing of this T cell receptor beta chain was carried out in a study of T-cell reconstitution after alpha-beta-depleted transplantation in children. The TCRbeta library incorporated unique molecular identifiers. One entry per CDR3 protein results from TCRdb running MiXCR on the PCR reads. The table includes approximately 500,000 distinct CDR3 sequences, about 10% detected once. This CDR3 is 19 amino acids long. V shed 0 bases and J shed 1 base, with 19 bases lying between them. Germline V gene data show CDR1 as LGHNA and CDR2 as YSLEER. The sequences come from PBMCs, collected before TCRalphabeta/CD19-depleted stem cell transplant. V is TRBV4-3 and J is TRBJ2-1; maybe TRBD2 (6 bases). This sequence was found in a child aged 2-15 years with inherited bone marrow failure, due to receive a stem cell transplant. CDR3 loop: CASSQDSQTSGFSYNEQFF. In DNA form, the CDR3 reads TGCGCCAGCAGCCAAGATTCCCAAACAAGCGGGTTTTCCTACAATGAGCAGTTCTTC.